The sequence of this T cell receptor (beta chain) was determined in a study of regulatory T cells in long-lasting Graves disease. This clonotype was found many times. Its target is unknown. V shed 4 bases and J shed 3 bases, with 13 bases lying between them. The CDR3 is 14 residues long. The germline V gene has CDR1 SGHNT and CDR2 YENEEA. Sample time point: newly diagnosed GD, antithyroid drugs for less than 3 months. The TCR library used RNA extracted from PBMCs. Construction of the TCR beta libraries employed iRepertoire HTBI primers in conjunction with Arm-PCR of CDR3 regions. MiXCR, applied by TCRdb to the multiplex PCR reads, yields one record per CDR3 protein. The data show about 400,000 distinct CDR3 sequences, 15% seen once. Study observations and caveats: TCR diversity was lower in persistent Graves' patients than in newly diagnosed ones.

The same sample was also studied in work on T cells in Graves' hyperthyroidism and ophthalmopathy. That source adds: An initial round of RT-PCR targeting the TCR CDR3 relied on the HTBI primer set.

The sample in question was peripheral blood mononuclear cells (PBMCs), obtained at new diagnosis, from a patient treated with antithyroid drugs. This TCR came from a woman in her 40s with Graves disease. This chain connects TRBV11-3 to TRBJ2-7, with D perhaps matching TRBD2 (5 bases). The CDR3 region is CASSSLGAHYEQYF. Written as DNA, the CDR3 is TGTGCCAGCAGCTCACTAGGAGCCCACTACGAGCAGTACTTC.